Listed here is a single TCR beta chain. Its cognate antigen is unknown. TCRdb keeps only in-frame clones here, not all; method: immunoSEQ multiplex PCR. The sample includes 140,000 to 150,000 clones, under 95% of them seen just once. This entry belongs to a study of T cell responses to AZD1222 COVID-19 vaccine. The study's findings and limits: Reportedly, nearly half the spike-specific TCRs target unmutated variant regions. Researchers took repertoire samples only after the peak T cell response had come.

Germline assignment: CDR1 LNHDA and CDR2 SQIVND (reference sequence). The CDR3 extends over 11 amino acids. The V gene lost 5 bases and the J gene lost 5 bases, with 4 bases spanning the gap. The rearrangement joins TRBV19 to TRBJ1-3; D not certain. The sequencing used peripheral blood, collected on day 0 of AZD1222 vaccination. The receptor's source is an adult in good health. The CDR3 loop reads CASSHRNTIYF. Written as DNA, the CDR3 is TGTGCCAGTAGTCACAGAAACACCATATATTTT.